The clone carrying this TCR beta chain was observed a few times. Its antigen remains unidentified. The data are from a study of T cells after yellow fever vaccination. Study-level findings and limits: The booster saw the reappearance of most primary-vaccination clones (96% CD4, 80% to 90% CD8). The secondary T-cell response peaked on day 5, not day 15, but was weaker.

The ends were cut back, 3 bases at V and 5 bases at J, with 10 bases in the middle. The V gene's germline CDR1 is MGHRA and CDR2 YSYEKL. CDR3 length equals 13 residues. The authors made TCR cDNA by 5'RACE template switching, adding a universal primer site and UMIs. TCRdb passed the 5' RACE reads through MiXCR, listing each CDR3 protein once. This sample has under 200,000 distinct CDR3 sequences; approximately 9.9% occur once, and the top ten carry 30% to 45%. The sample was CD8+ T cells sorted from PBMCs, taken 15 days after the yellow fever booster vaccination. The TCR was taken from a man younger than 30 who received the YFV17D yellow fever vaccine. The chain links TRBV4-1 to TRBJ1-2, with D unresolved. The CDR3, as DNA: TGCGCCAGCAGCCATATGGACGTTTATGGCTACACCTTC. Translating gives CASSHMDVYGYTF.